The present T cell receptor beta chain was sequenced within a study of shared clonotypes between healthy human individuals. A 200 ng quantity of DNA, around 30,000 T cell genomes, went into the sorted-subset replicate PCRs. TCRdb keeps only in-frame clones here, not all; method: immunoSEQ multiplex PCR. In the table there are millions of clones, just over 90% of which are singletons. The CDR3 length is 15 residues. V was pared by 2 bases and J by 3 bases, with 11 bases between. The germline gives CDR1 SGDLS, CDR2 YYNGEE. The sample holds one count of this clone. In the same sample, other DNA sequences code for this CDR3.

The chain is built from TRBV9 and TRBJ2-2, with D possibly matching TRBD2 (6 bases). This sequence originates from a young man in good health. Some clones in this sample may be carry-over from other donors' samples. The sample comprised naive CD4+ T cells from PBMCs. Subset indicated: CD45RA+ positively selected. CDR3 bases: TGTGCCAGCAGCGTGGGGGGTCGAGACACCGGGGAGCTGTTTTTT. Its protein product is CASSVGGRDTGELFF.